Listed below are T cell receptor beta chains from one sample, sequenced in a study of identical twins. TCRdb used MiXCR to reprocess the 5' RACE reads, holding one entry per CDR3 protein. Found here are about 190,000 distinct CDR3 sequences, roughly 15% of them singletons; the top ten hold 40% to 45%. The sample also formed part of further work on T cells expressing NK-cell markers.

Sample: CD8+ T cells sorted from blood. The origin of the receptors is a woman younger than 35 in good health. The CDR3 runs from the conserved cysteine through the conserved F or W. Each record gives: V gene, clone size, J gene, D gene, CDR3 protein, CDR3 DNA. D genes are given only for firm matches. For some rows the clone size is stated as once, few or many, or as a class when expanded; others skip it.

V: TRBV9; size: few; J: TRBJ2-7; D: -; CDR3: CASSVSDGSYEQYF; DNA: TGTGCCAGCAGCGTCTCTGACGGTTCCTACGAGCAGTACTTC
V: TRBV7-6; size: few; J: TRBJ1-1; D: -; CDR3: CASSPRALNTEAFF; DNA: TGTGCCAGCAGCCCAAGGGCATTGAACACTGAAGCTTTCTTT
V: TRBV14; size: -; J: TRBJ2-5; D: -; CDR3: CASSHLAGQETQYF; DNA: TGTGCCAGCAGCCATCTGGCGGGACAAGAGACCCAGTACTTC
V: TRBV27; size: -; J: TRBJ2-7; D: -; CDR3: CASSNGGGGNEQYF; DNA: TGTGCCAGCAGTAACGGGGGAGGGGGCAACGAGCAGTACTTC
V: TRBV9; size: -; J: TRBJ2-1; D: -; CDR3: CASSTTSSYNEQFF; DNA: TGTGCCAGCAGTACGACTAGCTCCTACAATGAGCAGTTCTTC
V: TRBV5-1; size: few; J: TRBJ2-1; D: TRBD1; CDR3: CASSLRQGDNEQFF; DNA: TGCGCCAGCAGCTTGCGACAGGGGGACAATGAGCAGTTCTTC
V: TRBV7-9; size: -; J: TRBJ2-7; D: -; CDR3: CASSLVFKYEQYF; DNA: TGTGCCAGCAGCTTAGTTTTCAAATACGAGCAGTACTTC
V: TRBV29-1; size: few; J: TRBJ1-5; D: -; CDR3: CSVVDGNQPQHF; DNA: TGCAGCGTTGTCGACGGCAATCAGCCCCAGCATTTT
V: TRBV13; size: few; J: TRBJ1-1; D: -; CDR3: CASSLGGNPEAFF; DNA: TGTGCCAGCAGCTTAGGCGGGAATCCTGAAGCTTTCTTT
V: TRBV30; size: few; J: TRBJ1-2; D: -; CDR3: CAWRTDTYGYTF; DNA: TGTGCCTGGCGGACGGACACTTATGGCTACACCTTC
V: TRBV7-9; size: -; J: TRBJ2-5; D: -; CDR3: CASSENPETQYF; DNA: TGTGCCAGCAGCGAAAATCCTGAGACCCAGTACTTC
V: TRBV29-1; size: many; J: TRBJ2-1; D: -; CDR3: CSGARGGSEQFF; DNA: TGCAGCGGAGCAAGGGGAGGTAGTGAGCAGTTCTTC
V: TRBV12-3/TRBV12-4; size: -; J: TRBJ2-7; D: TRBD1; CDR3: CASRMTGGYEQYF; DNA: TGTGCCAGCAGGATGACAGGGGGCTACGAGCAGTACTTC
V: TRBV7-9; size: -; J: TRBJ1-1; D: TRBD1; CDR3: CASLPQGANTEAFF; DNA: TGTGCCAGCCTCCCACAGGGGGCGAACACTGAAGCTTTCTTT
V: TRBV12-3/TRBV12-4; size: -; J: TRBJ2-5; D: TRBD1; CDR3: CASSHRGGETQYF; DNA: TGTGCCAGCAGCCACAGGGGTGGAGAGACCCAGTACTTC
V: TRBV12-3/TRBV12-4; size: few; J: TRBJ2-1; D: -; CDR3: CASSFGQEQFF; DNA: TGTGCCAGCAGTTTCGGACAGGAGCAGTTCTTC
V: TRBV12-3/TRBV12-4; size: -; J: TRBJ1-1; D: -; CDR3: CASSLGGSGTEAFF; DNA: TGTGCCAGCAGTTTGGGGGGATCGGGCACTGAAGCTTTCTTT
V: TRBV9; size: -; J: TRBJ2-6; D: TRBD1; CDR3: CASSGPTGAGANVLTF; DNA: TGTGCCAGCAGCGGCCCAACAGGGGCTGGGGCCAACGTCCTGACTTTC
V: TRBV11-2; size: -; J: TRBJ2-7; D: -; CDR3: CASSYVLGEQYF; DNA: TGTGCCAGCAGCTATGTCTTGGGTGAGCAGTACTTC
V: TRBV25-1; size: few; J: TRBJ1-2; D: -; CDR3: CASSVTAYGYTF; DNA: TGTGCCAGCAGTGTCACGGCCTACGGCTACACCTTC
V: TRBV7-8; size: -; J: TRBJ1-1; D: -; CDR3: CASSLAGVGNTEAFF; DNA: TGTGCCAGCAGCTTAGCTGGGGTTGGGAACACTGAAGCTTTCTTT
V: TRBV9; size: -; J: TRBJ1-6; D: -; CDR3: CASSERYYNSPLHF; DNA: TGTGCCAGCAGCGAAAGGTACTATAATTCACCCCTCCACTTT
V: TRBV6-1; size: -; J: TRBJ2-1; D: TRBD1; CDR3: CGTEEYNEQFF; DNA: TGCGGGACAGAGGAATACAATGAGCAGTTCTTC
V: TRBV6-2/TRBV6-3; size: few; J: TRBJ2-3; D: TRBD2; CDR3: CASSSLRPRSGTSTDTQYF; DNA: TGTGCCAGCAGTTCTTTACGTCCTCGTAGCGGGACTAGCACAGATACGCAGTATTTT
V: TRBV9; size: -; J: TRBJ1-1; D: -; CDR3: CASSVGGANTEAFF; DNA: TGTGCCAGCAGCGTAGGGGGGGCGAACACTGAAGCTTTCTTT
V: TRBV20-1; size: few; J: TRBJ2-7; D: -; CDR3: CSAGLSSYEQYF; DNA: TGCAGTGCTGGACTTAGCTCCTACGAGCAGTACTTC
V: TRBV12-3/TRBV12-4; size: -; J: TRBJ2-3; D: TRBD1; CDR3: CAIAGTGGSDTQYF; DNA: TGTGCCATCGCCGGGACAGGGGGTTCAGATACGCAGTATTTT
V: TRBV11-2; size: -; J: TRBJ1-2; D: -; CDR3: CASSRWGGDYTF; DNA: TGTGCCAGCAGCCGTTGGGGAGGTGACTACACCTTC
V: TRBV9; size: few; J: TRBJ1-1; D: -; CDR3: CASSVAEEGSTEAFF; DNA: TGTGCCAGCAGCGTAGCCGAGGAGGGTAGCACTGAAGCTTTCTTT
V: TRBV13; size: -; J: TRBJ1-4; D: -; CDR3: CASSFGSEGNEKLFF; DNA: TGTGCCAGCAGCTTTGGATCGGAGGGTAATGAAAAACTGTTTTTT
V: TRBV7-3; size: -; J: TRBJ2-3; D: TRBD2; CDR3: CASSSSGGADTQYF; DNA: TGTGCCAGCAGCTCTAGCGGGGGGGCCGATACGCAGTATTTT
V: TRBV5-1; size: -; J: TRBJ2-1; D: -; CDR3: CASSLEGLAINNEQFF; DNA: TGCGCCAGCAGCTTAGAGGGCTTGGCTATTAACAATGAGCAGTTCTTC
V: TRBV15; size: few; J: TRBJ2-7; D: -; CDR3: CATSREVSGRTYEQYF; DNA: TGTGCCACCAGCAGAGAGGTTAGCGGAAGGACCTACGAGCAGTACTTC
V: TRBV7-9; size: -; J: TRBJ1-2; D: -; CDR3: CASSLDLPALYGYTF; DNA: TGTGCCAGCAGCTTAGACCTCCCCGCACTTTATGGCTACACCTTC
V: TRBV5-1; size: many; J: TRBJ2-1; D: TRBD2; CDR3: CASSLSLAGDNEQFF; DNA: TGCGCCAGCAGCTTGAGCCTAGCGGGAGACAATGAGCAGTTCTTC
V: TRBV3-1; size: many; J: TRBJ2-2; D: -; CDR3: CASSAAETSTGELFF; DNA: TGTGCCAGCAGTGCCGCTGAAACTTCCACCGGGGAGCTGTTTTTT
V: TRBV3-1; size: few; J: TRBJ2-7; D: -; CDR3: CASSQAWMQVPTEHTSYEQYF; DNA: TGTGCCAGCAGCCAAGCCTGGATGCAGGTCCCAACAGAGCATACCTCCTACGAGCAGTACTTC